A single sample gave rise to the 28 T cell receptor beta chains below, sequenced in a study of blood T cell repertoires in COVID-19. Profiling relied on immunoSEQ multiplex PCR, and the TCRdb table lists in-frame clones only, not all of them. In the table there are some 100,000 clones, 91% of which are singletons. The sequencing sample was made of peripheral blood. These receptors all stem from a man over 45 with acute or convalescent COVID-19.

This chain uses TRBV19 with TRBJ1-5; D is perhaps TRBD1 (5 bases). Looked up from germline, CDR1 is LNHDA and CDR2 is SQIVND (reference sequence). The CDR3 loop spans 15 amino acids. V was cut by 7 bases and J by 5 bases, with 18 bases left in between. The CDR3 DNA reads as TGTGCCAGTACCCGAAGGGCAGGGATCGATCAGCCCCAGCATTTT. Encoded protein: CASTRRAGIDQPQHF.

The CDR3 nucleotides are TGCGCCAGCAGCCAAGAAATGGCCGGACTCCGGTACGAGCAGTACTTC. It specifies CASSQEMAGLRYEQYF. The chain combines TRBV4-1 with TRBJ2-7; weak D call: TRBD2 (5 bases). This CDR3 is built from 16 residues. Germline V CDR1 and CDR2: MGHRA, YSYEKL. V lost 0 bases to trimming and J lost 4 bases, with 16 bases between them.

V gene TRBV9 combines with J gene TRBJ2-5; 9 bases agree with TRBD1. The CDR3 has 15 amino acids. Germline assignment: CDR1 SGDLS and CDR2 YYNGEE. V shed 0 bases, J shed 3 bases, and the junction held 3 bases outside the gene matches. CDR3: CASSVAGTGKETQYF. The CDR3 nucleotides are TGTGCCAGCAGCGTAGCAGGGACAGGGAAAGAGACCCAGTACTTC.

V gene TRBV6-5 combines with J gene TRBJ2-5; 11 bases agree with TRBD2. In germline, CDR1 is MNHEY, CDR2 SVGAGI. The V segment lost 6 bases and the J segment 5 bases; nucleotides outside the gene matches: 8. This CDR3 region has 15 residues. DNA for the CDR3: TGTGCCAGCAGACGTAGCGGGGGGGCCCGGGAGACCCAGTACTTC. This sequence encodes CASRRSGGARETQYF.

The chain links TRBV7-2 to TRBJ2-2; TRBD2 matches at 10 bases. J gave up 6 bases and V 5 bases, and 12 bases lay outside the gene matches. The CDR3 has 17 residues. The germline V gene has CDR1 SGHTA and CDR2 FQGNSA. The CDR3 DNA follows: TGTGCCAGCAGCCCAAATGCAGCGGGGGGGCCTTCCGGGGAGCTGTTTTTT. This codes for CASSPNAAGGPSGELFF.

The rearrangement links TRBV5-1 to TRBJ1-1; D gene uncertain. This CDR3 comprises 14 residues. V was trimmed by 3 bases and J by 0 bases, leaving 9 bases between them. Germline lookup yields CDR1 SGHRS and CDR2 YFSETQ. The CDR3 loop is CASSSGMVNTEAFF. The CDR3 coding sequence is TGCGCCAGCAGCTCGGGGATGGTGAACACTGAAGCTTTCTTT.

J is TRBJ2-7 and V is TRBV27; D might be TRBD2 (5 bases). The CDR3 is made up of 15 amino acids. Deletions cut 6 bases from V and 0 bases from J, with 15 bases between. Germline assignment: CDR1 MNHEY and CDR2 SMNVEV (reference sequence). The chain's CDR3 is CASSTRSGSSYEQYF. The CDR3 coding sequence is TGTGCCAGCAGCACCCGCAGCGGTAGCTCCTACGAGCAGTACTTC.

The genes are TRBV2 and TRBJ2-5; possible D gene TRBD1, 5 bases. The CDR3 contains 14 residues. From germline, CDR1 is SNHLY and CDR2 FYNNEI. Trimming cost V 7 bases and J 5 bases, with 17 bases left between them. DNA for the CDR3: TGTGCCAGCAAGCAAACCCGACAGACGGAGACCCAGTACTTC. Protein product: CASKQTRQTETQYF.

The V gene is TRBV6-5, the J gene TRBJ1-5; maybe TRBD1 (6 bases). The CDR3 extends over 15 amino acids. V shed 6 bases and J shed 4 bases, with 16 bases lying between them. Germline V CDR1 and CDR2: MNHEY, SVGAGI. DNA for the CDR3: TGTGCCAGCAGCCTTCGGGGGGGGCTTAATCAGCCCCAGCATTTT. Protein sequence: CASSLRGGLNQPQHF.

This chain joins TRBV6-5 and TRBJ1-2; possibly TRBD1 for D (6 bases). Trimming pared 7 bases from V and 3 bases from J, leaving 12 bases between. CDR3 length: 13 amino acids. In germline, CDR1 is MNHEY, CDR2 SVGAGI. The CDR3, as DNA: TGTGCCAGCAAGCGGGGGGCCGACTATGGCTACACCTTC. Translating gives CASKRGADYGYTF.

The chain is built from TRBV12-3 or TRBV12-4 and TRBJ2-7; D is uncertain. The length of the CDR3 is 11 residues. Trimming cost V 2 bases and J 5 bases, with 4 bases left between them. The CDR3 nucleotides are TGTGCCAGCAGTTTACATGACGAGCAGTACTTC. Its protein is CASSLHDEQYF.

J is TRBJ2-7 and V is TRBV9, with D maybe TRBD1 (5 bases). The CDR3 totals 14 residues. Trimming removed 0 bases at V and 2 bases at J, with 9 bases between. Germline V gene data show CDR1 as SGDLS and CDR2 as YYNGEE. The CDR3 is CASSVGYRTYEQYF. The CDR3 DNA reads TGTGCCAGCAGCGTAGGGTACAGGACCTACGAGCAGTACTTC.

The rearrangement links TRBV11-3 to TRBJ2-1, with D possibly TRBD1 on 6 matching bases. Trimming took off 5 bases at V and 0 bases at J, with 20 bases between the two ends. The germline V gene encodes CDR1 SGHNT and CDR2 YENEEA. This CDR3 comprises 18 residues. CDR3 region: CASSPNYGGSGSYNEQFF. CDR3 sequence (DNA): TGTGCCAGCAGCCCCAACTATGGGGGCTCCGGCTCCTACAATGAGCAGTTCTTC.

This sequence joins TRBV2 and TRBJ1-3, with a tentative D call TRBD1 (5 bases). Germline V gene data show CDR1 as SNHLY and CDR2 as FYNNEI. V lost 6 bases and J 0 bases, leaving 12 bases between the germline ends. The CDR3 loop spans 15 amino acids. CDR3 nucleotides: TGTGCCAGCAGCGGGACTCACGCCTCTGGAAACACCATATATTTT. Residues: CASSGTHASGNTIYF.

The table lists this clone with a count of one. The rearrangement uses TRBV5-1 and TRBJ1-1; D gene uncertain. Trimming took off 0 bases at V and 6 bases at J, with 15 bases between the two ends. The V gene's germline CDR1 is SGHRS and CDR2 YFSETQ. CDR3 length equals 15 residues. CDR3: CASSLGGWEGAEAFF. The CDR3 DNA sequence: TGCGCCAGCAGCTTGGGCGGCTGGGAGGGAGCTGAAGCTTTCTTT.

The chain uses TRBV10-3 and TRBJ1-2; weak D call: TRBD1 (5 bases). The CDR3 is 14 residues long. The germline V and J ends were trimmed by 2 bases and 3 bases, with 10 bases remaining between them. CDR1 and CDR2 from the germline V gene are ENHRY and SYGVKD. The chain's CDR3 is CAISEPGLDYGYTF. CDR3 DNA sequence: TGTGCCATCAGTGAGCCAGGGTTGGACTATGGCTACACCTTC.

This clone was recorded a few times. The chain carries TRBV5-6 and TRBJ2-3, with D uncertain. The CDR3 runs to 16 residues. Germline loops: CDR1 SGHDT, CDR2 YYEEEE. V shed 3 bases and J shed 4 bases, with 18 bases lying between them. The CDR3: CASSSDTQPRADTQYF. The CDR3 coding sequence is TGTGCCAGCAGCTCAGACACCCAGCCCCGCGCAGATACGCAGTATTTT.

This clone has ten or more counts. The CDR3 loop is CASSPAGGRTGELFF. The CDR3 nucleotides read TGTGCCAGCAGCCCTGCGGGGGGTCGGACCGGGGAGCTGTTTTTT. The genes are TRBV5-4 and TRBJ2-2; the match to TRBD2 covers 8 bases. Germline CDR1 reads SGHNT; CDR2 reads YYREEE (reference sequence). Trimming took 4 bases from V and 5 from J; bases not matched to a gene: 7. This CDR3 region has 15 residues.

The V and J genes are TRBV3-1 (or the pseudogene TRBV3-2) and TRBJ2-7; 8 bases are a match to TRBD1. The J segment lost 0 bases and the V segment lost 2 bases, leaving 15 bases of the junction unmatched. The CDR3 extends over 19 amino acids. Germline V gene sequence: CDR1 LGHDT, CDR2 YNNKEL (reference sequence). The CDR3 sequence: CASSQLSDRVSLSSYEQYF. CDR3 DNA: TGTGCCAGCAGCCAACTCTCGGACAGGGTTAGTCTCAGCTCCTACGAGCAGTACTTC.

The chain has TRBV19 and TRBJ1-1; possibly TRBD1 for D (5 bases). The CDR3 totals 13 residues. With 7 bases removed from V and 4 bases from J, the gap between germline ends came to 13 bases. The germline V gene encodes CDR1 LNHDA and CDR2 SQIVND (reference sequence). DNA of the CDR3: TGTGCCAGTATAGCAGGGCTGGGCACTGAAGCTTTCTTT. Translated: CASIAGLGTEAFF.

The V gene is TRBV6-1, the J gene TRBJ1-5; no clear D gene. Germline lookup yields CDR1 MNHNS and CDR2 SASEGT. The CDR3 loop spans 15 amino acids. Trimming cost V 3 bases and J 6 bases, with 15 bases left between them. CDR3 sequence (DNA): TGTGCCAGCAGTGAGGGCTCGGTTATTGGTCAGCCCCAGCATTTT. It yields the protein CASSEGSVIGQPQHF.

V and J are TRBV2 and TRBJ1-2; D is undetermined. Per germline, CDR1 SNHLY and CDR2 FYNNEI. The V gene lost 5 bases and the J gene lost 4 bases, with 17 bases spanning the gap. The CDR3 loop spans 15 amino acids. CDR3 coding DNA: TGTGCCAGCAGTTCCCAAAGCGTAGGAGGCTATGGCTACACCTTC. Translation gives CASSSQSVGGYGYTF.

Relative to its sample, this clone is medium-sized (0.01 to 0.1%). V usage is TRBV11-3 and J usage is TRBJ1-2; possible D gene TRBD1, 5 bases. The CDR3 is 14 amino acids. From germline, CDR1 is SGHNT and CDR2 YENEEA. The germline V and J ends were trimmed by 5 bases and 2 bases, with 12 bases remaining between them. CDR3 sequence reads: CASSPGRRNYGYTF. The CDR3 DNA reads TGTGCCAGCAGCCCAGGGCGCCGGAACTATGGCTACACCTTC.

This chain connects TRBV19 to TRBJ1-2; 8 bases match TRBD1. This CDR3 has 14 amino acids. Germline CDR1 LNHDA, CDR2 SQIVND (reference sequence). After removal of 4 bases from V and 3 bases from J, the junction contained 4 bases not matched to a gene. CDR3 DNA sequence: TGTGCCAGTAGTAAGACAGGGGTTGACTATGGCTACACCTTC. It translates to CASSKTGVDYGYTF. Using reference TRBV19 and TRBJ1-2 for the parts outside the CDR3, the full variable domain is DGGITQSPKYLFRKEGQNVTLSCEQNLNHDAMYWYRQDPGQGLRLIYYSQIVNDFQKGDIAEGYSVSREKKESFPLTVTSAQKNPTAFYLCASSKTGVDYGYTFGSGTRLTVV.

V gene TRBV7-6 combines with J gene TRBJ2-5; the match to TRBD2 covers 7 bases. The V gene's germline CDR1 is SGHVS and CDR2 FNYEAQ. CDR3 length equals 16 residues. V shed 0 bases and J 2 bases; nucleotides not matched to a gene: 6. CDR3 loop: CASSLALGGVQETQYF. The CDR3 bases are TGTGCCAGCAGCTTAGCGCTTGGGGGGGTTCAAGAGACCCAGTACTTC.

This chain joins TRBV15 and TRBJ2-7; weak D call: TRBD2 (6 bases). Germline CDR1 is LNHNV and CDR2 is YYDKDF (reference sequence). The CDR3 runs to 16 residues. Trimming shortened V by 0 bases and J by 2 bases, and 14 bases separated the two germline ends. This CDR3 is CATSRDGEEAAYEQYF. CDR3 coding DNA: TGTGCCACCAGCAGAGATGGGGAGGAAGCCGCCTACGAGCAGTACTTC.

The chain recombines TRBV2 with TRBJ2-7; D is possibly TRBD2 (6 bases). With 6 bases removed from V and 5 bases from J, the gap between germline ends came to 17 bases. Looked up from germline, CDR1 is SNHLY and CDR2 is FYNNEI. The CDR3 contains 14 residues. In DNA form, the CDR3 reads TGTGCCAGCAGGGAAAGCGGGCCAGCCAACGAGCAGTACTTC. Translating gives CASRESGPANEQYF.

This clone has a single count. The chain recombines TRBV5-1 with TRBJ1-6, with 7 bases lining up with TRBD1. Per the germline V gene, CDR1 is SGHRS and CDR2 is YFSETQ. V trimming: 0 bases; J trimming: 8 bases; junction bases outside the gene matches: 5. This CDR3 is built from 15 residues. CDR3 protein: CASSLETGRDSPLHF. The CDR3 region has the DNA TGCGCCAGCAGCTTGGAGACAGGGAGAGATTCACCCCTCCACTTT.